This entry is about one T cell receptor (beta chain). Its matching antigen is unknown. Clones were sequenced by immunoSEQ multiplex PCR, and TCRdb holds only the in-frame ones, with some missing. Among about 110,000 clones listed, roughly 84% were seen once. This sample is part of a study of cytomegalovirus exposure and HLA in healthy donors. The study, taken as a whole, reports: Reportedly, cytomegalovirus status was diagnosed with high sensitivity and specificity. Through in vitro validation, three CMV-associated chains were shown to be specific for CMV antigens. According to a later analysis, TCR clusters from the first cohort tended to co-occur in the 120 or so validation repertoires.

CDR3 length: 17 amino acids. Germline CDR1 is MDHEN and CDR2 is SYDVKM. Trimming took 1 base from V and 1 from J; bases not matched to a gene: 7. Donors came from a validation cohort of approximately 110 subjects, distinct from the first 666-subject cohort. This clonotype was obtained from a woman aged 18-35 years in good health and CMV-seronegative. Sequenced sample: PBMCs. The chain has TRBV28 and TRBJ1-1; 9 bases line up with TRBD1. The CDR3 here is CASSLFLQGARNTEAFF. CDR3 DNA sequence: TGTGCCAGCAGTTTATTTCTACAGGGGGCAAGGAACACTGAAGCTTTCTTT.